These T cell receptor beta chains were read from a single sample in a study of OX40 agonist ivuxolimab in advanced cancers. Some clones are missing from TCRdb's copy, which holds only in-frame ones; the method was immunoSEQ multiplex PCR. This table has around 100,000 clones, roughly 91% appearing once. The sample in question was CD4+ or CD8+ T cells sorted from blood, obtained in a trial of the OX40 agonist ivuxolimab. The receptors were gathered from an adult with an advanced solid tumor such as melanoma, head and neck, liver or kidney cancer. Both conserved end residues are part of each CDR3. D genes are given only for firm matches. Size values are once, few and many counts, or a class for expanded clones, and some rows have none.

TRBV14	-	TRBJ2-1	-	CASSQDAWLPGLLSSYNEQFF	TGTGCCAGCAGCCAAGATGCTTGGCTCCCGGGACTCCTGAGCTCCTACAATGAGCAGTTCTTC
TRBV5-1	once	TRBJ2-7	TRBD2	CASSLMIAGGYEQYF	TGCGCCAGCAGCTTGATGATAGCGGGGGGCTACGAGCAGTACTTC
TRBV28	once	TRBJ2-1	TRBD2	CASSLFSTSGSNEQFF	TGTGCCAGCAGTTTATTTTCGACTAGCGGGAGCAATGAGCAGTTCTTC
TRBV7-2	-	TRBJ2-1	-	CASSRNQAYNEQFF	TGTGCCAGCAGCCGAAACCAAGCCTACAATGAGCAGTTCTTC
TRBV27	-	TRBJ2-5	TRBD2	CASRDPGGGQETQYF	TGTGCCAGCAGAGACCCCGGGGGGGGTCAAGAGACCCAGTACTTC
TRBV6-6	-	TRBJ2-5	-	CASSYTGLQETQYF	TGTGCCAGCAGTTACACGGGGCTACAAGAGACCCAGTACTTC
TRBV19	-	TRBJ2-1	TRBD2	CASRAGGYYNEQFF	TGTGCCAGTAGGGCGGGAGGCTACTACAATGAGCAGTTCTTC
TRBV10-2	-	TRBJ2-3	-	CASSSSISGTDTQYF	TGCGCCAGCAGTTCGAGTATCTCCGGCACAGATACGCAGTATTTT
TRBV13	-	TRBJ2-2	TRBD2	CASSLVSGRAPGELFF	TGTGCCAGCAGCTTAGTAAGCGGGAGGGCCCCCGGGGAGCTGTTTTTT
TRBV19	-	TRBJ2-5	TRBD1	CASRSQGRETQYF	TGTGCCAGTAGATCACAGGGGCGAGAGACCCAGTACTTC
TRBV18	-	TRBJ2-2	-	CASSPAAPRGTGELFF	TGTGCCAGCTCACCCGCTGCGCCACGTGGCACCGGGGAGCTGTTTTTT
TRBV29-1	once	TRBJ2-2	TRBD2	CSVNSGRGTGELFF	TGCAGCGTTAATAGCGGGAGAGGGACCGGGGAGCTGTTTTTT
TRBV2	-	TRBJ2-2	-	CASSGAGELFF	TGTGCCAGCAGTGGTGCCGGGGAGCTGTTTTTT